What follows describes a single TCR beta chain. This specimen comes from a study of glioma-infiltrating T cells after dendritic cell vaccination. The sample's time point: after dendritic cell vaccination, including at tumor progression/relapse. Only patients with spare fresh-frozen tumor and over two years of follow-up were included. Assay: immunoSEQ multiplex PCR; the TCRdb copy retains only in-frame clones and omits some. The data contain around 92,000 clones, about 85% of them singletons. Deletions cut 3 bases from V and 9 bases from J, with 15 bases between. The CDR3 covers 14 residues. The V gene's germline CDR1 is LNHDA and CDR2 SQIVND (reference sequence).

This receptor was taken from a human donor with glioblastoma. This specimen consisted of blood, obtained after dendritic cell vaccination. The gene calls are TRBV19 and TRBJ1-5; D perhaps matches TRBD1 (5 bases). CDR3 region: CASSIGTGDLPQHF. CDR3 bases: TGTGCCAGTAGTATTGGGACTGGGGATCTGCCCCAGCATTTT.